This T cell receptor beta chain is from a study of blood T cell repertoires in COVID-19. Turning to the study itself: Italy, Spain and the United States were the sources of the convalescent and acute COVID-19 samples. PBMCs, B-cell-depleted T cells, or T cells were the source of the cDNA or gDNA that made up the material.

In the study's own analysis: From reference gene primer amplification, estimates of nucleated cell counts were derived. Here immunoSEQ multiplex PCR was the method, and the copy in TCRdb shows in-frame clones only, minus some. The V and J calls and clone size come from that table; D and trimming were worked out from the DNA. Among roughly 160,000 clones, approximately 84% were seen once, and the ten largest hold 13% to 15%. V was clipped by 4 bases and J by 8 bases, with 23 bases between them. The CDR3 is made up of 16 amino acids. Germline V gives CDR1 PRHDT, CDR2 FYEKMQ (reference sequence). The receptor was derived from a man aged 18 to 35 with active or convalescent COVID-19. This chain connects TRBV13 to TRBJ1-2; D is perhaps TRBD1 (5 bases). Sequencing was carried out using peripheral blood. CDR3 DNA sequence: TGTGCCAGCAGCTCAAATACTCAGGGTCTTACGTGGGGCTACACCTTC. It translates to CASSSNTQGLTWGYTF.